Below are 15 T cell receptor beta chains sequenced from a single sample in a study of T cell responses to AZD1222 COVID-19 vaccine. Using immunoSEQ multiplex PCR, the repertoire was profiled, and TCRdb retains in-frame clones only, with some absent. The table includes 70,000 to 95,000 clones, approximately 88% detected once. Material: peripheral blood, obtained 28 days after the second AZD1222 dose. The receptors stem from an adult who received the AZD1222 COVID-19 vaccine.

The chain employs TRBV19 and TRBJ1-4, with a possible D match to TRBD1 (5 bases). The germline gives CDR1 LNHDA, CDR2 SQIVND (reference sequence). The CDR3 has 15 amino acids. V lost 7 bases to trimming and J lost 0 bases, with 12 bases between them. The DNA for the CDR3 is TGTGCCAGTACCGATGGGGCAGCAACTAATGAAAAACTGTTTTTT. Translating gives CASTDGAATNEKLFF.

This clone was observed a single time. This chain uses TRBV19 with TRBJ1-3, with 7 bases lining up with TRBD1. CDR3 length: 16 residues. Germline values: CDR1 LNHDA, CDR2 SQIVND (reference sequence). V was pared by 3 bases and J by 0 bases, with 5 bases of the junction left unmatched. DNA of the CDR3: TGTGCCAGTAGTATTAGGGGACAGCACTCTGGAAACACCATATATTTT. Its translation: CASSIRGQHSGNTIYF.

This rearrangement joins TRBV5-1 to TRBJ2-6; D ambiguous. Germline CDR1 SGHRS, CDR2 YFSETQ. V dropped 2 bases and J dropped 0 bases, with 9 bases sitting between them. CDR3 length equals 16 residues. The DNA of the CDR3 is TGCGCCAGCAGCTTCGCGGAGTTCTCTGGGGCCAACGTCCTGACTTTC. The encoded protein is CASSFAEFSGANVLTF.

This chain links TRBV11-2 with TRBJ2-7; no reliable D call. The CDR3 runs to 15 residues. Trimming cost V 5 bases and J 0 bases, with 14 bases left between them. Germline loops: CDR1 SGHAT, CDR2 FQNNGV. The CDR3 nucleotides are TGTGCCAGCAGCACGTCGGGTGGGGTCTCCTACGAGCAGTACTTC. This codes for CASSTSGGVSYEQYF.

This chain uses TRBV5-3 with TRBJ1-1; no firm D call. TRBV5-3 carries the ORF label, with uncertain function. This CDR3 comprises 13 residues. Trimming removed 4 bases from V and 4 bases from J, with 11 bases in between. The CDR3 nucleotides are TGTGCCAGAAGCAGCAGACCCGTCACTGAAGCTTTCTTT. It specifies CARSSRPVTEAFF.

This clone showed up just once. This rearrangement joins TRBV5-4 to TRBJ1-5; 8 nucleotides line up with TRBD1. The CDR3 loop spans 12 amino acids. Germline trimming cut 3 bases from V and 9 bases from J; bases unmatched to any gene: 2. In germline, CDR1 is SGHNT, CDR2 YYREEE (reference sequence). The DNA for the CDR3 is TGTGCCAGCAGCTACGACAGGGGGCCCCAGCATTTT. Residues: CASSYDRGPQHF.

The rearrangement joins TRBV13 to TRBJ2-3; TRBD1 or TRBD2 may be the D gene (6 bases each). Germline V gene lookup returns CDR1 PRHDT and CDR2 FYEKMQ (reference sequence). V lost 2 bases, J lost 5 bases, and 17 bases lay in between. The CDR3 totals 16 residues. CDR3 protein: CASSLWGAGPGDTQYF. The CDR3, as DNA: TGTGCCAGCAGCTTATGGGGGGCAGGGCCGGGAGATACGCAGTATTTT. The full variable domain, with the rest looked up from reference TRBV13 and TRBJ2-3, is AAGVIQSPRHLIKEKRETATLKCYPIPRHDTVYWYQQGPGQDPQFLISFYEKMQSDKGSIPDRFSAQQFSDYHSELNMSSLELGDSALYFCASSLWGAGPGDTQYFGPGTRLTVL.

The J gene is TRBJ1-4, the V gene TRBV6-5; 9 nucleotides match TRBD1. CDR3 length equals 15 residues. The ends lost 6 bases at V and 8 bases at J; junction bases unmatched: 10. The germline gives CDR1 MNHEY, CDR2 SVGAGI. The CDR3 DNA sequence: TGTGCCAGCAGCCAGACACAGGGGGCCTGGGAAAAACTGTTTTTT. Protein: CASSQTQGAWEKLFF.

This chain links TRBV6-5 with TRBJ1-4; no clear D gene. Trimming shortened V by 6 bases and J by 7 bases, and 9 bases separated the two germline ends. Per the germline V gene, CDR1 is MNHEY and CDR2 is SVGAGI. The CDR3 is made up of 12 amino acids. CDR3 loop: CASSTLGEKLFF. In DNA form, the CDR3 reads TGTGCCAGCAGCACATTAGGTGAAAAACTGTTTTTT.

The rearrangement uses TRBV15 and TRBJ1-5; TRBD1 matches 8 bases. Per the germline V gene, CDR1 is LNHNV and CDR2 is YYDKDF (reference sequence). CDR3 size: 16 residues. With 0 bases clipped from V and 5 bases from J, the junction kept 6 bases outside the gene matches. CDR3 residues: CATSRDGQGADQPQHF. The CDR3 DNA follows: TGTGCCACCAGCAGAGACGGACAGGGTGCCGATCAGCCCCAGCATTTT.

The CDR3 protein is CASSSPGETQYF. The CDR3 nucleotides read TGTGCCAGCAGCTCTCCGGGAGAGACCCAGTACTTC. The genes are TRBV5-4 and TRBJ2-5, with D uncertain. Germline V gene data show CDR1 as SGHNT and CDR2 as YYREEE (reference sequence). The CDR3 has 12 amino acids. V was shortened by 3 bases and J by 4 bases, with 7 bases between the two germline ends. The entire variable domain, with the rest obtained from reference TRBV5-4 and TRBJ2-5, is as follows: ETGVTQSPTHLIKTRGQQVTLRCSSQSGHNTVSWYQQALGQGPQFIFQYYREEENGRGNFPPRFSGLQFPNYSSELNVNALELDDSALYLCASSSPGETQYFGPGTRLLVL.

The chain uses TRBV6-5 and TRBJ1-2, with 7 bases matching TRBD1. From germline, CDR1 is MNHEY and CDR2 SVGAGI. With 5 bases clipped from V and 8 bases from J, the junction kept 5 bases outside the gene matches. The CDR3 runs to 12 residues. CDR3: CASSNDRVGYTF. CDR3 nucleotides: TGTGCCAGCAGTAATGACAGGGTCGGCTACACCTTC.

V usage is TRBV5-1 and J usage is TRBJ2-1; D tentatively reads TRBD1 or TRBD2 (5 bases each). The CDR3 loop spans 15 amino acids. Germline lookup yields CDR1 SGHRS and CDR2 YFSETQ. V dropped 0 bases and J dropped 5 bases, with 12 bases sitting between them. DNA of the CDR3: TGCGCCAGCAGCTTGGGGCAGGGAGCTCACAATGAGCAGTTCTTC. Translating it yields CASSLGQGAHNEQFF. Complete variable domain (other parts from reference TRBV5-1 and TRBJ2-1): KAGVTQTPRYLIKTRGQQVTLSCSPISGHRSVSWYQQTPGQGLQFLFEYFSETQRNKGNFPGRFSGRQFSNSRSEMNVSTLELGDSALYLCASSLGQGAHNEQFFGPGTRLTVL.

V is TRBV2 and J is TRBJ2-2; D is unclear. CDR1 is SNHLY and CDR2 is FYNNEI in the germline V gene. The V and J ends lost 2 bases and 15 bases respectively, with 19 bases between them. CDR3 length: 14 residues. Here the CDR3 DNA reads TGTGCCAGCAGTGAACGTCGGCAGGCCGGAGTGTTGTTTTTT. Its translation: CASSERRQAGVLFF.

Worth noting for this clone: Germline and junction disagree at one end, which may indicate a read error. V gene TRBV2 combines with J gene TRBJ1-4; TRBD1 is a possible D gene (6 bases). Germline-derived CDR1 and CDR2 are SNHLY and FYNNEI. There are 14 residues in the CDR3. CDR3 coding DNA: TGTGCCAGCAGCGAAGACAGGACGAATGAAAAACTGTTTTTT. This gives the protein CASSEDRTNEKLFF.